Listed here is a single TCR beta chain. Its antigen remains unknown. Trimming at V came to 4 bases and at J to 2 bases, leaving 5 bases not matched to a gene. Germline V lookup: CDR1 MNHEY, CDR2 SVGAGI. The CDR3 covers 14 residues. TCRdb independently ran MiXCR on the reads; one entry per CDR3 protein. Among hundreds of thousands of distinct CDR3 sequences, 24% were seen once, and the ten largest hold under 8.5%. This sample is drawn from a study of T cell repertoires in cytomegalovirus infection. Whole-study context: CMV infection plus the matching HLA type was flagged by public TCR beta signatures.

Study-level points and caveats: Totalled public TCR beta family frequency picked out people who carried CMV plus the relevant HLA.

Sequencing was done on a sample of CD8+ T cells from PBMCs. The origin of this receptor is a human donor in good health (CMV status not recorded). Some clones in this sample may be carry-over from other donors' samples. V gene TRBV6-5 combines with J gene TRBJ2-7; 7 bases match TRBD2. The CDR3 here is CASSLCGGAYEQYV. The CDR3 DNA reads TGTGCCAGCAGTTTGTGTGGGGGGGCCTACGAGCAGTACGTC.